A single sample is the source of the 24 T cell receptor beta chains below, sequenced in a study of T cells after yellow fever vaccination. TCRdb used MiXCR to reprocess the 5' RACE reads, holding one entry per CDR3 protein. Among 200,000 to 250,000 distinct CDR3 sequences listed, 6% to 7.5% were seen once. This sample comprised CD4+ T cells sorted from PBMCs, obtained 15 days after the yellow fever booster vaccination. These receptors were collected from a man aged 25-45 years who received the YFV17D yellow fever vaccine.

This clonotype was counted between two and nine times. The chain uses TRBV20-1 and TRBJ2-1; 9 bases are a match to TRBD2. Germline V gene sequence: CDR1 DFQATT, CDR2 SNEGSKA (reference sequence). The V gene end was trimmed by 4 bases and the J gene end by 4 bases; junction bases not matched to a gene: 8. This CDR3 region has 15 residues. The CDR3 DNA follows: TGCAGTGCTAAGACCCCGGGACTAGCTTACAATGAGCAGTTCTTC. Residues: CSAKTPGLAYNEQFF.

This clonotype was counted many times. V is TRBV10-3 and J is TRBJ2-5; no clear D gene. V was clipped by 4 bases and J by 5 bases, with 5 bases between them. This CDR3 contains 11 residues. Germline V lookup: CDR1 ENHRY, CDR2 SYGVKD. CDR3 DNA sequence: TGTGCCATCAGTGTATCGGAGACCCAGTACTTC. Translated: CAISVSETQYF.

This clonotype was recorded at least ten times. The chain joins TRBV29-1 to TRBJ1-4, with D uncertain. Looked up from germline, CDR1 is SQVTM and CDR2 is ANQGSEA. V was pared by 7 bases and J by 7 bases, with 19 bases between. The CDR3 has 14 amino acids. The CDR3 DNA follows: TGCAGCGCTCCCGACCCCGCGGTTGGTGAAAAACTGTTTTTT. It yields the protein CSAPDPAVGEKLFF. Drawing the rest from reference TRBV29-1 and TRBJ1-4, the complete variable domain is SAVISQKPSRDICQRGTSLTIQCQVDSQVTMMFWYRQQPGQSLTLIATANQGSEATYESGFVIDKFPISRPNLTFSTLTVSNMSPEDSSIYLCSAPDPAVGEKLFFGSGTQLSVL.

Worth noting for this clonotype: Given a much more abundant clone one base away, this may be a read error. The chain combines TRBV5-1 with TRBJ2-7; D call uncertain. V lost 2 bases, J lost 4 bases, and 10 bases lay in between. Germline V gene data show CDR1 as SGHRS and CDR2 as YFSETQ. The CDR3 runs 13 residues. The CDR3, as DNA: TGCGCCAGCAGCTTCCCTTCTGCGTACGAGCAGTACTTC. Its protein is CASSFPSAYEQYF.

This clonotype was found many times. J is TRBJ1-1 and V is TRBV12-3 or TRBV12-4, with 10 bases that match TRBD1. This CDR3 spans 16 amino acids. Unmatched junction bases numbered 16, after V lost 3 bases and J lost 12 bases. CDR3 residues: CASSFGRDRGRSKSFF. The CDR3 nucleotides are TGTGCCAGCAGTTTCGGCAGAGACAGGGGGCGATCAAAATCTTTCTTT.

This sequence joins TRBV7-3 and TRBJ2-5, with D perhaps TRBD1 (5 bases). CDR3 length equals 13 residues. Trimming cost V 5 bases and J 1 base, with 8 bases left between them. The V gene's germline CDR1 is SGHTA and CDR2 FQGTGA. This chain's CDR3 is CASSKQVQETQYF. CDR3 DNA sequence: TGTGCCAGCAGCAAACAGGTCCAAGAGACCCAGTACTTC.

This clonotype occurred a few times. The chain joins TRBV29-1 to TRBJ2-2; 12 bases are shared with TRBD2. This CDR3 comprises 16 residues. V trimming: 7 bases; J trimming: 5 bases; junction bases outside the gene matches: 11. Looked up from germline, CDR1 is SQVTM and CDR2 is ANQGSEA. The chain's CDR3 is CSAADGLAGFTGELFF. For the CDR3, the DNA is TGCAGCGCGGCCGACGGACTAGCGGGATTTACCGGGGAGCTGTTTTTT.

The rearrangement joins TRBV6-5 to TRBJ1-1, with D hard to call. The CDR3 is 11 residues long. V was clipped by 5 bases and J by 6 bases, with 7 bases between them. CDR1 is MNHEY and CDR2 is SVGAGI in the germline V gene. The CDR3 DNA reads as TGTGCCAGCAGTGGGCTTGCTGAAGCTTTCTTT. Its protein product is CASSGLAEAFF.

CDR3 sequence reads: CSATSGRGYNEQFF. The CDR3 DNA reads TGCAGTGCTACCAGCGGGAGGGGGTACAATGAGCAGTTCTTC. The chain couples TRBV20-1 to TRBJ2-1, with TRBD2 identical over 10 bases. The CDR3 runs to 14 residues. V gave up 4 bases and J gave up 4 bases; unmatched junction bases: 4. Germline V gives CDR1 DFQATT, CDR2 SNEGSKA (reference sequence).

V usage is TRBV7-2 and J usage is TRBJ1-2; D call uncertain. The CDR3 runs to 15 residues. V was cut by 3 bases and J by 7 bases, with 18 bases left in between. Germline-derived CDR1 and CDR2 are SGHTA and FQGNSA. In DNA, the CDR3 is TGTGCCAGCAGCTTTGCGGCGACGGAGAGGGTTGGCTACACCTTC. As protein: CASSFAATERVGYTF.

This clonotype was counted only a few times. The chain couples TRBV20-1 to TRBJ2-5; D is tentatively TRBD1 or TRBD2 (6 bases each). Trimming left V 2 bases short and J 4 bases short, with 11 bases between. This CDR3 spans 13 amino acids. CDR1 and CDR2 from the germline V gene are DFQATT and SNEGSKA (reference sequence). For the CDR3, the DNA is TGCAGTGCTAGAAAGGGGGGTGGAGAGACCCAGTACTTC. Translated: CSARKGGGETQYF.

This clonotype was seen repeatedly, ten times or more. This rearrangement joins TRBV20-1 to TRBJ2-3; 11 bases map to TRBD2. Germline CDR1 reads DFQATT; CDR2 reads SNEGSKA (reference sequence). V lost 7 bases and J lost 5; bases outside the gene matches: 8. The CDR3 spans 14 residues. CDR3 region: CSESGLAGLDTQYF. CDR3 bases: TGCAGTGAATCAGGACTAGCGGGTCTAGATACGCAGTATTTT.

The chain combines TRBV2 with TRBJ2-5; D possibly matches TRBD1 or TRBD2 (6 bases each). The germline V gene has CDR1 SNHLY and CDR2 FYNNEI. V lost 8 bases, J lost 5 bases, and 15 bases lay in between. This CDR3 has 13 amino acids. CDR3 sequence (DNA): TGTGCCAGCGCTAAGGGGGGACGGGAGACCCAGTACTTC. It is translated as CASAKGGRETQYF. The variable domain in full, completed from reference TRBV2 and TRBJ2-5, reads EPEVTQTPSHQVTQMGQEVILRCVPISNHLYFYWYRQILGQKVEFLVSFYNNEISEKSEIFDDQFSVERPDGSNFTLKIRSTKLEDSAMYFCASAKGGRETQYFGPGTRLLVL.

This clonotype was detected many times. This chain joins TRBV6-1 and TRBJ2-2; 7 bases align to TRBD1. V shed 6 bases, J shed 0 bases, and the junction held 13 bases outside the gene matches. Per the germline V gene, CDR1 is MNHNS and CDR2 is SASEGT. CDR3 size: 18 residues. The CDR3 coding sequence is TGTGCCAGCAGGAGACAAAGGTGGACAGGCGCGAACACCGGGGAGCTGTTTTTT. The encoded protein is CASRRQRWTGANTGELFF.

This clonotype occurred a few times. The rearrangement joins TRBV6-6 to TRBJ2-5, with D perhaps TRBD2 (6 bases). CDR3 length equals 13 residues. Trimming took off 8 bases at V and 4 bases at J, with 14 bases between the two ends. The germline CDR1 and CDR2 sequences are MNHNY and SVGAGI (reference sequence). The CDR3 DNA reads as TGTGCCAGCTCCTGGGGAGGAGGAGAGACCCAGTACTTC. This encodes CASSWGGGETQYF.

The V call is TRBV27, the J call TRBJ1-1, with 7 bases matching TRBD1. The CDR3 length is 16 residues. CDR1 and CDR2 from the germline V gene are MNHEY and SMNVEV (reference sequence). V lost 8 bases to trimming and J lost 3 bases; unmatched junction nucleotides: 15. The CDR3 is CASFPSAGQRYTEAFF. CDR3 coding DNA: TGTGCCAGCTTCCCCTCCGCGGGACAGAGATACACTGAAGCTTTCTTT.

This chain connects TRBV12-3 or TRBV12-4 to TRBJ1-1; the match to TRBD1 covers 10 bases. V lost 4 bases and J lost 5; bases outside the gene matches: 1. This CDR3 contains 13 residues. The CDR3 spells CASSWGQGTEAFF. The CDR3 DNA sequence: TGTGCCAGCAGTTGGGGACAGGGGACTGAAGCTTTCTTT.

This clonotype was observed many times. The chain recombines TRBV19 with TRBJ1-4, with a tentative D call TRBD1 (5 bases). The CDR3 consists of 14 residues. Per the germline V gene, CDR1 is LNHDA and CDR2 is SQIVND (reference sequence). Trimming took off 7 bases at V and 0 bases at J, with 9 bases between the two ends. The CDR3 DNA sequence: TGTGCCAGTAACAGGAATCCAACTAATGAAAAACTGTTTTTT. Its protein is CASNRNPTNEKLFF. The complete variable domain, with remaining parts taken from reference TRBV19 and TRBJ1-4, reads DGGITQSPKYLFRKEGQNVTLSCEQNLNHDAMYWYRQDPGQGLRLIYYSQIVNDFQKGDIAEGYSVSREKKESFPLTVTSAQKNPTAFYLCASNRNPTNEKLFFGSGTQLSVL.

V is TRBV30 and J is TRBJ2-7, with 9 bases that match TRBD1. The CDR3 has 17 amino acids. Germline V gives CDR1 GTSNPN, CDR2 SVGIG (reference sequence). The J segment lost 0 bases and the V segment lost 0 bases, leaving 9 bases of the junction unmatched. CDR3 bases: TGTGCCTGGAGTGTTAGACCGGGGACAGGGAGCTCCTACGAGCAGTACTTC. Its translation is CAWSVRPGTGSSYEQYF. Full variable domain (remainder filled in from reference TRBV30 and TRBJ2-7): SQTIHQWPATLVQPVGSPLSLECTVEGTSNPNLYWYRQAAGRGLQLLFYSVGIGQISSEVPQNLSASRPQDRQFILSSKKLLLSDSGFYLCAWSVRPGTGSSYEQYFGPGTRLTVT.

This clonotype was counted ten times or more. This chain connects TRBV4-2 to TRBJ2-1; D possibly corresponds to TRBD1 (6 bases). The CDR3 runs to 17 residues. V was cut by 0 bases and J by 0 bases, with 12 bases left in between. CDR1 LGHNA and CDR2 YNFKEQ come from the germline V gene. The CDR3, as DNA: TGTGCCAGCAGCCAAGATCCCGACAGGAGCTCCTACAATGAGCAGTTCTTC. This encodes CASSQDPDRSSYNEQFF.

This chain connects TRBV20-1 to TRBJ2-5; D is undetermined. CDR1 is DFQATT and CDR2 is SNEGSKA in the germline V gene (reference sequence). There are 11 residues in the CDR3. Trimming cost V 2 bases and J 5 bases, with 6 bases left between them. CDR3 in DNA: TGCAGTGCTAGACATGGCGAGACCCAGTACTTC. Translated: CSARHGETQYF.

The V and J genes are TRBV12-3 or TRBV12-4 and TRBJ1-5; tentatively, D is TRBD1 (6 bases). V was trimmed by 0 bases and J by 1 base, leaving 7 bases between them. The CDR3 has 15 amino acids. DNA for the CDR3: TGTGCCAGCAGTTTAGCAGGGGGAAGCAATCAGCCCCAGCATTTT. This encodes CASSLAGGSNQPQHF.

V is TRBV14 and J is TRBJ1-1; possibly TRBD1 for D (5 bases). The CDR3 sequence is 15 residues long. Germline values: CDR1 SGHDN, CDR2 FVKESK. Trimming took off 4 bases at V and 5 bases at J, with 17 bases between the two ends. The CDR3 loop is CASSRGQGGSTEAFF. The CDR3 DNA is TGTGCCAGCAGCCGAGGGCAGGGAGGTTCGACTGAAGCTTTCTTT.

The V gene is TRBV29-1, the J gene TRBJ2-7, with D tentatively TRBD2 (7 bases). CDR3 length equals 14 residues. V was trimmed by 7 bases and J by 0 bases, leaving 16 bases between them. Per germline, CDR1 SQVTM and CDR2 ANQGSEA. In DNA form, the CDR3 reads TGCAGCGCCAAGGGGGGGGCCCCCTCCTACGAGCAGTACTTC. Amino acid sequence: CSAKGGAPSYEQYF.